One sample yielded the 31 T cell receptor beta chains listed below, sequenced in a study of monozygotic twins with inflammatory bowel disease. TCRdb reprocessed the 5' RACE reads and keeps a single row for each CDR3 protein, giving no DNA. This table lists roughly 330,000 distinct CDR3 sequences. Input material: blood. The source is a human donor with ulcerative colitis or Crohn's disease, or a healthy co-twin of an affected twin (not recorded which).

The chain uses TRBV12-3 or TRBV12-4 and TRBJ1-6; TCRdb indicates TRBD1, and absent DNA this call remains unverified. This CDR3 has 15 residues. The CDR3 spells CASRYTGTSATPLHF.

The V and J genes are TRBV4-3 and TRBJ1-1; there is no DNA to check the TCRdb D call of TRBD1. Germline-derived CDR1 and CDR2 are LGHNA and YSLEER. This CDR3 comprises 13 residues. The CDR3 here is CASSHGQNAEAFF.

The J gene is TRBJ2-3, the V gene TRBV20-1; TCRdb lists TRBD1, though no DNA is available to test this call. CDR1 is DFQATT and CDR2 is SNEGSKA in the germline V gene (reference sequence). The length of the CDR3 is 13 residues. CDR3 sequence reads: CSADTGDSDTQYF.

The CDR3: CASSWTSGGATAYEQYF. The chain carries TRBV7-2 and TRBJ2-7; no DNA is available, so the TRBD2 call from TCRdb remains unchecked. This CDR3 spans 17 amino acids. Germline CDR1 and CDR2: SGHTA and FQGNSA.

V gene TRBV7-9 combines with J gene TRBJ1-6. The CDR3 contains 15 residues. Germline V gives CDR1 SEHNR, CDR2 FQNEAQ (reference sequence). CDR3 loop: CASSPGLFRNSPLHF.

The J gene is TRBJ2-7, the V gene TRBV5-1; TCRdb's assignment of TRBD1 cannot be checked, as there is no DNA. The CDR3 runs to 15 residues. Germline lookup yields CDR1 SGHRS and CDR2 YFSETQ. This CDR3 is CASSLQAGTDYEQYF.

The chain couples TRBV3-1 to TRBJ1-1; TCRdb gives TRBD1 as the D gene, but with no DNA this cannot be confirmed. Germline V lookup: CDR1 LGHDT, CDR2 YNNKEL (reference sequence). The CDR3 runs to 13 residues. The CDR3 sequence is CASSHTGDTEAFF.

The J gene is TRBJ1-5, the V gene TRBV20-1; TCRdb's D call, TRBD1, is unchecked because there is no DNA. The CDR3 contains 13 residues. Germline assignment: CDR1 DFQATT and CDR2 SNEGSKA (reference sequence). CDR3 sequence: CSATDRSYQPQHF.

The CDR3 protein is CASSDANTGELFF. The gene calls are TRBV27 and TRBJ2-2. The CDR3 extends over 13 amino acids. Per germline, CDR1 MNHEY and CDR2 SMNVEV (reference sequence).

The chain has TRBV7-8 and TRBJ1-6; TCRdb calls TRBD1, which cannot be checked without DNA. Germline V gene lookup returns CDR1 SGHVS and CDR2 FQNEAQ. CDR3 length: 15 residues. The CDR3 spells CASSLGDHWDSPLYF.

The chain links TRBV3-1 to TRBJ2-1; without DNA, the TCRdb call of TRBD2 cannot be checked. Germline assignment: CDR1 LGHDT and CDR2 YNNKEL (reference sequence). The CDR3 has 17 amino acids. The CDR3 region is CASSQGDIGSMVDEQFF.

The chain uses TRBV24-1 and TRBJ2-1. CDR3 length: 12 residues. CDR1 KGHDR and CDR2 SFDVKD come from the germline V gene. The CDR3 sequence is CATRQGSSEQFF.

The CDR3 is CSVDFGLLNTEAFF. The rearrangement uses TRBV29-1 and TRBJ1-1. There are 14 residues in the CDR3. Germline V gene lookup returns CDR1 SQVTM and CDR2 ANQGSEA.

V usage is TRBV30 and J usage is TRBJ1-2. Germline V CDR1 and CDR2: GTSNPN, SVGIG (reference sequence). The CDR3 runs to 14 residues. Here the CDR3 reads CAWSDPPEHYGYTF.

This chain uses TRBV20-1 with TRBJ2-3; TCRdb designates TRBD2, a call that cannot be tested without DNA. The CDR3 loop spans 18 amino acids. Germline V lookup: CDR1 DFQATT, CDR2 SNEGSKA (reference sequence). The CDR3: CSARPSTWRGGDTDTQYF.

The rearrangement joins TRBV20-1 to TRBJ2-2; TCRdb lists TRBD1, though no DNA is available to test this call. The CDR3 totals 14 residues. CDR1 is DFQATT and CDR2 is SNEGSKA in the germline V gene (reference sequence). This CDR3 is CSATRTANTGELFF.

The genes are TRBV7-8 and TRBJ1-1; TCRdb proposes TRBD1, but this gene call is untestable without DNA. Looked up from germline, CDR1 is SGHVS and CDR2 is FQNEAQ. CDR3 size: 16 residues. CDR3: CASSPRVPGGRTEAFF.

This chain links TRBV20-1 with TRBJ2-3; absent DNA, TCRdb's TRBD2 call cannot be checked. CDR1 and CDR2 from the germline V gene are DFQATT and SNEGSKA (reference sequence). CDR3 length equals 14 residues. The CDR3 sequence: CSAELVGGTDTQYF.

The CDR3 loop is CASSTETGKETQYF. This chain connects TRBV5-1 to TRBJ2-5; without DNA, the TCRdb call of TRBD1 cannot be checked. The CDR3 consists of 14 residues. Germline CDR1 is SGHRS and CDR2 is YFSETQ. Variable domain in full (rest from reference TRBV5-1 and TRBJ2-5): KAGVTQTPRYLIKTRGQQVTLSCSPISGHRSVSWYQQTPGQGLQFLFEYFSETQRNKGNFPGRFSGRQFSNSRSEMNVSTLELGDSALYLCASSTETGKETQYFGPGTRLLVL.

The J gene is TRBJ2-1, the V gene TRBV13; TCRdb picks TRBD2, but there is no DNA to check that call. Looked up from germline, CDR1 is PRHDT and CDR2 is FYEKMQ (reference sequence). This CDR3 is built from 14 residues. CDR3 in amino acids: CASSKGLAGAEQFF.

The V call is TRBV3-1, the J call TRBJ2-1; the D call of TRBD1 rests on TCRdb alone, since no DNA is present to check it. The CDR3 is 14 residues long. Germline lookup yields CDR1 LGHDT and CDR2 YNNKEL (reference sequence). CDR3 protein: CASSPRQGYNEQFF.

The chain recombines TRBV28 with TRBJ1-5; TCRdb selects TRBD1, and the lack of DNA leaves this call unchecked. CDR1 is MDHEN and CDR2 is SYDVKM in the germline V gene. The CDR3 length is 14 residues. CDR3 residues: CASSPDRVGQPQHF.

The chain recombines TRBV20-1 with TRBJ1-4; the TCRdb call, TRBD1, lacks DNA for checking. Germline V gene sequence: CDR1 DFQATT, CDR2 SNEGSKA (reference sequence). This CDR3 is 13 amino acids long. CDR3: CSAQGGTNEKLFF.

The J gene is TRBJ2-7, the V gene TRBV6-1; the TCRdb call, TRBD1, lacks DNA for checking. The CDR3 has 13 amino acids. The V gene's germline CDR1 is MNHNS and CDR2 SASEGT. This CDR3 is CASLKGQGYEQYF.

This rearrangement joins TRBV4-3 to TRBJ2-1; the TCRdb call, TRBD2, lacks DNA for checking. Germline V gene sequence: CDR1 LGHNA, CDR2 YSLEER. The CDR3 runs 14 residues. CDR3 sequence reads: CASSQRSWGDEQFF.

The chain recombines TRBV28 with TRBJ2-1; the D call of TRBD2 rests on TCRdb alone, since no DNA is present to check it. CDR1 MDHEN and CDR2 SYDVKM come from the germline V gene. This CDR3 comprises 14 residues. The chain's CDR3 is CASWTSGGDNEQFF.

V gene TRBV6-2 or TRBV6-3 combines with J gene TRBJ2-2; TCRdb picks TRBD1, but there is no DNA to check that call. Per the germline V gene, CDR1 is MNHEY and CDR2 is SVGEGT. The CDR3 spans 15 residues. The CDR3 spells CASSFRGAKTGELFF.

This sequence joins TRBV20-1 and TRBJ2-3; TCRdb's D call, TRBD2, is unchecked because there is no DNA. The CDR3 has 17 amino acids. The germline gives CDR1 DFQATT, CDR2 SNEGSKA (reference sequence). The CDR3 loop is CSARDLVSGGAEDTQYF.

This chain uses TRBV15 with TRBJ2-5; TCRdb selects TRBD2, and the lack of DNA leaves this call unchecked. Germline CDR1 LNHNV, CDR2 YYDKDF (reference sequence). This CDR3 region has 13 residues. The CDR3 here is CATAGRYQETQYF.

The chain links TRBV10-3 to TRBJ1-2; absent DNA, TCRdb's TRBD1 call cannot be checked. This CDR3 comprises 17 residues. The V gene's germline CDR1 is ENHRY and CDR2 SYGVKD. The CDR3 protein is CAISEWRQGSGGDGYTF.

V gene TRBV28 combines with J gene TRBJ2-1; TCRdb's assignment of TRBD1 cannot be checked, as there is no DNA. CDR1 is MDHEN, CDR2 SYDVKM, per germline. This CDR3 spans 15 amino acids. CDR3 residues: CASSFYRVRNNEQFF.